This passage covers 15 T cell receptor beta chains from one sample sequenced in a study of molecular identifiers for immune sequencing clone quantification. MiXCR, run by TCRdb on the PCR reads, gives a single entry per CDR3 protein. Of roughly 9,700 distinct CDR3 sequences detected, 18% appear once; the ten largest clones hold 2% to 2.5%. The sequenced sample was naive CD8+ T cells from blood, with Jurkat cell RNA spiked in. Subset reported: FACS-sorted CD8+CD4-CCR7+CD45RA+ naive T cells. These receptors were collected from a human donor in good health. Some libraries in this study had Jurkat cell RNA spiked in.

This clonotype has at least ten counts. The CDR3 is CATSDDGAQPQHF. The DNA of the CDR3 is TGTGCCACCAGTGACGACGGGGCGCAGCCCCAGCATTTT. V and J are TRBV24-1 and TRBJ1-5; D is possibly TRBD1 (5 bases). The germline V gene has CDR1 KGHDR and CDR2 SFDVKD. The CDR3 extends over 13 amino acids. The germline V and J ends were trimmed by 4 bases and 7 bases, with 10 bases remaining between them.

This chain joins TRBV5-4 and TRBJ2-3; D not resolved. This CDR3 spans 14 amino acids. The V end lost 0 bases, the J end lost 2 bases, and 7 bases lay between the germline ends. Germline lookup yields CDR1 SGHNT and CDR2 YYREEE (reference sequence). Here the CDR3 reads CASSLGRVTDTQYF. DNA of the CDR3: TGTGCCAGCAGCTTGGGGCGAGTCACAGATACGCAGTATTTT.

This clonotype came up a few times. The CDR3 here is CASSLNAGGGHEQYF. CDR3 nucleotides: TGTGCCAGCAGTCTAAATGCAGGGGGAGGCCACGAGCAGTACTTC. The chain recombines TRBV27 with TRBJ2-7, with a possible D match to TRBD1 (7 bases). This CDR3 is 15 amino acids long. With 5 bases removed from V and 5 bases from J, the gap between germline ends came to 19 bases. The germline V gene has CDR1 MNHEY and CDR2 SMNVEV (reference sequence).

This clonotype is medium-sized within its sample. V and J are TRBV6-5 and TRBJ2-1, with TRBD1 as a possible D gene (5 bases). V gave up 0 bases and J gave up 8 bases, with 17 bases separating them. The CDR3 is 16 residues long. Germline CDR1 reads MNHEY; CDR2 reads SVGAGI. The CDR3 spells CASSYSTGQGWYEQFF. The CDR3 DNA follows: TGTGCCAGCAGTTACTCGACTGGTCAGGGTTGGTATGAGCAGTTCTTC.

CDR3 amino acids: CSARSLAGGYEQYF. As DNA, the CDR3 is TGCAGTGCTAGAAGCCTAGCGGGAGGCTACGAGCAGTACTTC. The rearrangement uses TRBV20-1 and TRBJ2-7; 11 positions match TRBD2. This CDR3 has 14 residues. Trimming at V came to 2 bases and at J to 3 bases, leaving 3 bases not matched to a gene. Germline CDR1 and CDR2: DFQATT and SNEGSKA (reference sequence).

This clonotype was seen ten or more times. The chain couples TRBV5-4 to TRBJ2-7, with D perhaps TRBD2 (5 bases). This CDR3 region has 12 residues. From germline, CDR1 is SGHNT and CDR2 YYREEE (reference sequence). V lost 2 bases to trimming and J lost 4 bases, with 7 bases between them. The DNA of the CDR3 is TGTGCCAGCAGCTTAGGAGGTTACGAGCAGTACTTC. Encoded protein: CASSLGGYEQYF.

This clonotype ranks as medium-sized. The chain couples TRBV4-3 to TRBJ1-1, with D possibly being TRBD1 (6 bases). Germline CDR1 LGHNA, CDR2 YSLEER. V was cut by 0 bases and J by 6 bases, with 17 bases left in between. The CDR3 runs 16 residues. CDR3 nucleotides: TGCGCCAGCAGCCAAGATGTCGTCGGGACACTTGCTGAAGCTTTCTTT. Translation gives CASSQDVVGTLAEAFF.

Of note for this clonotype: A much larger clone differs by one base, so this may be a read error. For the CDR3, the DNA is TGTGCCAGTAGCGTCCCGCCGCTTTTT. It encodes CASSVPPLF. This rearrangement joins TRBV6-1 to TRBJ1-1; D not certain. The CDR3 loop spans 9 amino acids. Germline V gene sequence: CDR1 MNHNS, CDR2 SASEGT.

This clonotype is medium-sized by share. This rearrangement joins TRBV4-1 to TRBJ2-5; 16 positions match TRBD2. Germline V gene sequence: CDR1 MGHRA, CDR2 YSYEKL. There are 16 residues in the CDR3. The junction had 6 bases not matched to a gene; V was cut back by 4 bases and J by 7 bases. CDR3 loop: CASSLGLAGGVGTQYF. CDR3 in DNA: TGCGCCAGCAGCCTGGGACTAGCGGGAGGGGTAGGGACCCAGTACTTC.

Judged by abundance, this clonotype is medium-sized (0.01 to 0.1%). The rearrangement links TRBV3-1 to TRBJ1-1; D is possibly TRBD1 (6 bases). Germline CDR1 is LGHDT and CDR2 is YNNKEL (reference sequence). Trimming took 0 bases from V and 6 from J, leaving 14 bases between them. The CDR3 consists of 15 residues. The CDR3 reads CASSQDGGFFPEAFF. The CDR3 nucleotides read TGTGCCAGCAGCCAAGACGGGGGCTTCTTCCCTGAAGCTTTCTTT.

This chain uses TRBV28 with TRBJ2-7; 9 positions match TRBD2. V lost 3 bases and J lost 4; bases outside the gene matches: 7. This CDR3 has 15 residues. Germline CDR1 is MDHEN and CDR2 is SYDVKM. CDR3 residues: CASSFGREGLYEQYF. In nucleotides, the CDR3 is TGTGCCAGCAGTTTCGGGCGGGAGGGTTTGTACGAGCAGTACTTC.

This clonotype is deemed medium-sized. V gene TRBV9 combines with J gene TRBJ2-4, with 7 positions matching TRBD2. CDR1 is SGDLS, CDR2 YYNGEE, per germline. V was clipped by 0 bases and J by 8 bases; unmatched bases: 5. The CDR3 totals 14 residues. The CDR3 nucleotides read TGTGCCAGCAGCGTAGAAGCGGGACCTGACATTCAGTACTTC. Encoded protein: CASSVEAGPDIQYF.

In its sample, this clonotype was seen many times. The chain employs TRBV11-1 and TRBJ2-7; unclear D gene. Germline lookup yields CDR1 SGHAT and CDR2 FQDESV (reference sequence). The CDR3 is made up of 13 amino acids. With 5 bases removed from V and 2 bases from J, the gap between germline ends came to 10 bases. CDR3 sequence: CASSMGITYEQYF. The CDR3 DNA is TGTGCCAGCAGCATGGGGATAACCTACGAGCAGTACTTC.

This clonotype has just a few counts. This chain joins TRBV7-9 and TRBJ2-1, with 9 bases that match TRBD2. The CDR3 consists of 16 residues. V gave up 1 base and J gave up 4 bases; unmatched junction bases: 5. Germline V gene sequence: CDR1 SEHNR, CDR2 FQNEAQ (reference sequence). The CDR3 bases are TGTGCCAGCAGCTTAGTTCGGCGGGAGGGGTACAATGAGCAGTTCTTC. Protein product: CASSLVRREGYNEQFF.

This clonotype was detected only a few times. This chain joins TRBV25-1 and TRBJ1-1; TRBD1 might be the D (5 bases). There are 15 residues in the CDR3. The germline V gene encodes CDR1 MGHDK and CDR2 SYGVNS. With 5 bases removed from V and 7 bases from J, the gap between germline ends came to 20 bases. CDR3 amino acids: CASSKWVRGIDEAFF. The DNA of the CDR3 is TGTGCCAGCAGTAAATGGGTACGGGGGATTGATGAAGCTTTCTTT.